The 10 T cell receptor beta chains presented below share a single source sample, sequenced in a study of Ad26.COV2.S vaccination and SARS-CoV-2 variants. Sequencing used immunoSEQ multiplex PCR; TCRdb keeps in-frame clones, though not all of them. The sample lists roughly 350,000 clones; around nine tenths were seen once. Stated treatment: some 20 received Ad26.COV2.S at low or high dose, single or two shots; about 5 received placebo; per-sample allocation not given. Sampling was done on day 63 after the first vaccine or placebo injection. Sample: peripheral blood, taken in a trial of Ad26.COV2.S vaccine versus placebo. The source is a person aged 18-60 years who received the Ad26.COV2.S COVID-19 vaccine or a placebo.

The chain carries TRBV18 and TRBJ1-1; D is unclear. The CDR3 is made up of 13 amino acids. V lost 6 bases to trimming and J lost 1 base, with 9 bases between them. The V gene's germline CDR1 is KGHSH and CDR2 LQKENI. The CDR3 bases are TGTGCCAGCTCCCCGATTCGGAACACTGAAGCTTTCTTT. This codes for CASSPIRNTEAFF.

The V gene is TRBV7-9, the J gene TRBJ2-7, with 10 nucleotides matching TRBD1. CDR1 and CDR2 (germline): SEHNR, FQNEAQ (reference sequence). V shed 6 bases, J shed 5 bases, and the junction held 16 bases outside the gene matches. This CDR3 contains 17 residues. CDR3 bases: TGTGCCAGCAGTTCGAATCCGGGACAGGGGTATCTCGACGAGCAGTACTTC. As protein: CASSSNPGQGYLDEQYF.

The chain is built from TRBV25-1 and TRBJ2-7; TRBD1 might be the D (5 bases). Between the trimmed V and J ends, which lost 5 bases and 0 bases, there was a span of 14 bases. This CDR3 has 15 residues. The germline V gene encodes CDR1 MGHDK and CDR2 SYGVNS. CDR3 amino acids: CASSMTVPSSYEQYF. The CDR3, as DNA: TGTGCCAGCAGTATGACAGTCCCGAGCTCCTACGAGCAGTACTTC.

The chain employs TRBV5-1 and TRBJ1-2; D is perhaps TRBD1 (5 bases). Germline values: CDR1 SGHRS, CDR2 YFSETQ. Trimming left V 3 bases short and J 3 bases short, with 9 bases between. The CDR3 runs 13 residues. DNA of the CDR3: TGCGCCAGCAGCTCGACAGAAGACTATGGCTACACCTTC. Translating it yields CASSSTEDYGYTF. Drawing the rest from reference TRBV5-1 and TRBJ1-2, the complete variable domain is KAGVTQTPRYLIKTRGQQVTLSCSPISGHRSVSWYQQTPGQGLQFLFEYFSETQRNKGNFPGRFSGRQFSNSRSEMNVSTLELGDSALYLCASSSTEDYGYTFGSGTRLTVV.

The rearrangement uses TRBV5-4 and TRBJ1-1; D ambiguous. Germline V lookup: CDR1 SGHNT, CDR2 YYREEE (reference sequence). This CDR3 contains 13 residues. The V gene lost 0 bases and the J gene lost 4 bases, with 7 bases spanning the gap. CDR3 DNA sequence: TGTGCCAGCAGCTTGGGGCTAGGCACTGAAGCTTTCTTT. It encodes CASSLGLGTEAFF.

The rearrangement joins TRBV7-2 to TRBJ1-1; D might be TRBD1 (6 bases). The CDR3 is 16 amino acids. The V end was cut by 3 bases, the J end by 0 bases, with 14 bases between. Germline V gene data show CDR1 as SGHTA and CDR2 as FQGNSA. CDR3 nucleotides: TGTGCCAGCAGCTTCCCCGGGACAAACATGAACACTGAAGCTTTCTTT. It specifies CASSFPGTNMNTEAFF.

This clone has a single count. The chain employs TRBV9 and TRBJ2-3, with D possibly matching TRBD1 (6 bases). Germline V gene sequence: CDR1 SGDLS, CDR2 YYNGEE. The V end lost 0 bases, the J end lost 4 bases, and 15 bases lay between the germline ends. This CDR3 region has 16 residues. The CDR3 DNA reads TGTGCCAGCAGCGTAGTTGGGGGCCTGGGGGCAGATACGCAGTATTTT. Its translation: CASSVVGGLGADTQYF.

The chain joins TRBV29-1 to TRBJ2-3; 10 bases agree with TRBD2. The CDR3 runs 18 residues. J gave up 1 base and V 3 bases, and 13 bases lay outside the gene matches. Germline-derived CDR1 and CDR2 are SQVTM and ANQGSEA. The CDR3 loop is CSVEGVVLAGVGTDTQYF. The DNA for the CDR3 is TGCAGCGTTGAGGGAGTGGTCCTAGCGGGGGTCGGCACAGATACGCAGTATTTT.

This clone is termed medium-sized. V and J are TRBV9 and TRBJ1-1; D may be TRBD1 (5 bases). The germline V and J ends were trimmed by 0 bases and 0 bases, with 15 bases remaining between them. The CDR3 contains 17 residues. Germline V gene data show CDR1 as SGDLS and CDR2 as YYNGEE. Written as DNA, the CDR3 is TGTGCCAGCAGCGTAGCCCCCACGACAGCCATGAACACTGAAGCTTTCTTT. Amino acids: CASSVAPTTAMNTEAFF. The complete variable domain, with remaining parts taken from reference TRBV9 and TRBJ1-1, reads DSGVTQTPKHLITATGQRVTLRCSPRSGDLSVYWYQQSLDQGLQFLIQYYNGEERAKGNILERFSAQQFPDLHSELNLSSLELGDSALYFCASSVAPTTAMNTEAFFGQGTRLTVV.

This clone was seen a single time. V and J are TRBV30 and TRBJ1-2; D is possibly TRBD1 (5 bases). The germline gives CDR1 GTSNPN, CDR2 SVGIG (reference sequence). The CDR3 length is 13 residues. Trimming removed 1 base at V and 1 base at J, with 7 bases between. CDR3 DNA sequence: TGTGCCTGGAGTGCTAGGGGTAACTATGGCTACACCTTC. This gives the protein CAWSARGNYGYTF.